The 4 T cell receptor beta chains reported below all come from one sample, sequenced in a study of Graves' ophthalmopathy and Graves' hyperthyroidism. CDR3 regions of TCR beta were amplified from RNA transcripts. Investigators did first-round RT-PCR with HTBI primers, then second-round multiplex PCR. TCRdb called the multiplex PCR reads again in MiXCR, with one record for every CDR3 protein. The sample holds over a million distinct CDR3 sequences; about two fifths are singletons and the top ten take 8.5% to 14%. Sequenced: peripheral blood or thyroid tissue (not recorded which). The source of these receptors is an adult man with Graves' hyperthyroidism.

This clonotype was seen many times. The chain carries TRBV20-1 and TRBJ2-5; 9 nucleotides agree with TRBD1. This CDR3 spans 16 amino acids. Unmatched junction bases numbered 10, after V lost 5 bases and J lost 0 bases. Germline V CDR1 and CDR2: DFQATT, SNEGSKA (reference sequence). For the CDR3, the DNA is TGCAGTGCTCGAAAGGGACAGGGACTCTACCAAGAGACCCAGTACTTC. Translated, it gives CSARKGQGLYQETQYF.

At least ten counts were recorded for this clonotype. This sequence joins TRBV5-1 and TRBJ2-7, with D perhaps TRBD2 (6 bases). Trimming left V 1 base short and J 1 base short, with 18 bases between. This CDR3 comprises 17 residues. CDR1 SGHRS and CDR2 YFSETQ come from the germline V gene. CDR3 sequence reads: CASSLIGSGATSYEQYF. For the CDR3, the DNA is TGCGCCAGCAGCTTGATAGGTTCGGGAGCCACATCCTACGAGCAGTACTTC. The complete variable domain, with remaining parts taken from reference TRBV5-1 and TRBJ2-7, reads KAGVTQTPRYLIKTRGQQVTLSCSPISGHRSVSWYQQTPGQGLQFLFEYFSETQRNKGNFPGRFSGRQFSNSRSEMNVSTLELGDSALYLCASSLIGSGATSYEQYFGPGTRLTVT.

Turning to this clonotype: At one boundary the junction diverges from the germline segment, which might be a read error. This chain links TRBV7-2 with TRBJ2-7, with 9 bases lining up with TRBD1. The CDR3 runs 15 residues. Germline CDR1 reads SGHTA; CDR2 reads FQGNSA. The CDR3 here is CASRGLQGAGGELYF. The DNA for the CDR3 is TGTGCCAGCAGGGGACTACAGGGGGCCGGCGGGGAGCTGTACTTC.

This clonotype was detected a few times. The V and J genes are TRBV7-6 and TRBJ2-2; the D is unclear. CDR1 and CDR2 from the germline V gene are SGHVS and FNYEAQ. V dropped 5 bases and J dropped 3 bases, with 16 bases sitting between them. The CDR3 has 16 amino acids. CDR3 bases: TGTGCCAGCAGCCCCAGCCCTAGTATCGACACCGGGGAGCTGTTTTTT. It yields the protein CASSPSPSIDTGELFF.